The 19 T cell receptor beta chains in this list originate from one sample, sequenced in a study of blood T cell repertoires in COVID-19. Sequencing used immunoSEQ multiplex PCR; TCRdb keeps in-frame clones, though not all of them. There are 50,000 or so clones in the sample; about 89% occur only once, and about 27% lies in the top ten. The sample consisted of peripheral blood. The receptor source for this set is a human donor in a cohort sampled during active COVID-19.

The chain combines TRBV3-1 (or the pseudogene TRBV3-2) with TRBJ1-2, with D hard to call. Germline CDR1 reads LGHDT; CDR2 reads YNNKEL (reference sequence). The CDR3 length is 13 residues. V lost 4 bases to trimming and J lost 8 bases, with 14 bases between them. In DNA, the CDR3 is TGTGCCAGCAGCCTGGGCCCTTTCCTGGGCTACACCTTC. This sequence encodes CASSLGPFLGYTF.

The rearrangement links TRBV12-3 or TRBV12-4 to TRBJ1-1; D is perhaps TRBD1 (6 bases). This CDR3 is 13 amino acids long. Trimming removed 2 bases from V and 4 bases from J, with 8 bases in between. CDR3 nucleotides: TGTGCCAGCAGTTTACAGGGGTTCACTGAAGCTTTCTTT. It encodes CASSLQGFTEAFF.

The rearrangement uses TRBV30 and TRBJ2-7; 12 bases map to TRBD2. This CDR3 region has 15 residues. After removal of 2 bases from V and 3 bases from J, the junction contained 5 bases not matched to a gene. Germline V CDR1 and CDR2: GTSNPN, SVGIG (reference sequence). Written as DNA, the CDR3 is TGTGCCTGGAGTACGGGACTAGCGGGTAGCTACGAGCAGTACGTC. This gives the protein CAWSTGLAGSYEQYV.

This chain connects TRBV5-6 to TRBJ1-5, with D uncertain. The germline V and J ends were trimmed by 5 bases and 0 bases, with 6 bases remaining between them. The CDR3 length is 13 residues. Germline V gene lookup returns CDR1 SGHDT and CDR2 YYEEEE. The CDR3 spells CASSSYSNQPQHF. CDR3 nucleotides: TGTGCCAGCAGTTCCTATAGCAATCAGCCCCAGCATTTT.

V usage is TRBV5-1 and J usage is TRBJ2-3; possibly TRBD2 for D (5 bases). The ends were cut back, 0 bases at V and 5 bases at J, with 13 bases in the middle. CDR3 length: 15 residues. Germline V gene lookup returns CDR1 SGHRS and CDR2 YFSETQ. The CDR3 region is CASSLADPRGDTQYF. The CDR3 DNA is TGCGCCAGCAGCTTGGCCGATCCACGGGGAGATACGCAGTATTTT.

This chain joins TRBV18 and TRBJ2-5, with a possible D match to TRBD1 (6 bases). CDR1 is KGHSH and CDR2 is LQKENI in the germline V gene. Trimming took 6 bases from V and 3 from J, leaving 14 bases between them. The CDR3 runs to 14 residues. In DNA form, the CDR3 reads TGTGCCAGCTCCCCCGGAACAGGGAAAGAGACCCAGTACTTC. Translation gives CASSPGTGKETQYF.

A few counts support this clone. The chain has TRBV28 and TRBJ1-3; 7 positions agree with TRBD1. The CDR3 spans 14 residues. In germline, CDR1 is MDHEN, CDR2 SYDVKM. V dropped 5 bases and J dropped 6; count of bases not matched to a gene: 7. CDR3 DNA sequence: TGTGCCAGCAGTACCCCAGGGGGAGTAAACACCATATATTTT. As protein: CASSTPGGVNTIYF.

This chain connects TRBV6-2 or TRBV6-3 to TRBJ1-5; D may be TRBD1 (5 bases). V lost 0 bases and J lost 5, with 11 bases in between. The CDR3 contains 15 residues. The germline V gene has CDR1 MNHEY and CDR2 SVGEGT. The CDR3 bases are TGTGCCAGCAGTTACTCCCCAGGCAGGGATCAGCCCCAGCATTTT. Protein product: CASSYSPGRDQPQHF.

This chain uses TRBV28 with TRBJ2-7, with TRBD2 identical over 8 bases. The germline gives CDR1 MDHEN, CDR2 SYDVKM. V lost 7 bases, J lost 7 bases, and 12 bases stayed unmatched. The CDR3 consists of 14 residues. The CDR3 sequence: CASIPSGGPKEQYF. Written as DNA, the CDR3 is TGTGCCAGCATCCCAAGCGGGGGCCCGAAGGAGCAGTACTTC.

In this sample, this clone turned up once. The chain employs TRBV7-2 and TRBJ2-3, with 10 bases lining up with TRBD2. The CDR3 covers 17 residues. The germline CDR1 and CDR2 sequences are SGHTA and FQGNSA. Trimming removed 4 bases from V and 3 bases from J; junction bases left unmatched: 10. This CDR3 is CASSYSGRPGGTDTQYF. The DNA of the CDR3 is TGTGCCAGCAGCTATAGCGGGAGGCCGGGGGGAACAGATACGCAGTATTTT.

The chain couples TRBV27 to TRBJ2-3, with D unclear. The CDR3 has 14 amino acids. Trimming took off 1 base at V and 0 bases at J, with 5 bases between the two ends. The V gene's germline CDR1 is MNHEY and CDR2 SMNVEV (reference sequence). The CDR3 DNA is TGTGCCAGCAGTTTATTAGTGAGCACAGATACGCAGTATTTT. This codes for CASSLLVSTDTQYF.

The chain uses TRBV5-1 and TRBJ2-5, with 8 bases identical to TRBD1. Germline V gene data show CDR1 as SGHRS and CDR2 as YFSETQ. The V and J ends lost 6 bases and 3 bases, in that order; junction bases with no gene match: 4. The CDR3 consists of 13 residues. The CDR3 spells CASKPDREETQYF. Here the CDR3 DNA reads TGCGCCAGCAAACCGGACAGGGAAGAGACCCAGTACTTC.

The genes are TRBV19 and TRBJ2-3; the match to TRBD2 covers 8 bases. The germline V gene has CDR1 LNHDA and CDR2 SQIVND (reference sequence). V dropped 5 bases and J dropped 3; count of bases not matched to a gene: 13. CDR3 length: 17 residues. CDR3 in amino acids: CASSEPGRGGLTDTQYF. The CDR3 DNA reads TGTGCCAGTAGTGAACCCGGCCGGGGGGGATTAACAGATACGCAGTATTTT. The whole variable domain, remainder taken from reference TRBV19 and TRBJ2-3, is DGGITQSPKYLFRKEGQNVTLSCEQNLNHDAMYWYRQDPGQGLRLIYYSQIVNDFQKGDIAEGYSVSREKKESFPLTVTSAQKNPTAFYLCASSEPGRGGLTDTQYFGPGTRLTVL.

The chain has TRBV19 and TRBJ2-1; TRBD2 aligns across 10 bases. The CDR3 sequence is 14 residues long. Unmatched junction bases numbered 2, after V lost 4 bases and J lost 5 bases. Germline CDR1 and CDR2: LNHDA and SQIVND (reference sequence). The CDR3 region has the DNA TGTGCCAGTAGTAATCTAGCGGGAGACAATGAGCAGTTCTTC. It specifies CASSNLAGDNEQFF.

This clone was seen once. Other DNA sequences of this sample code for an identical CDR3. V gene TRBV7-2 combines with J gene TRBJ2-1; D ambiguous. The CDR3 is made up of 13 amino acids. V gave up 1 base and J gave up 1 base, with 2 bases separating them. Germline V gene data show CDR1 as SGHTA and CDR2 as FQGNSA. The chain's CDR3 is CASSLVSYNEQFF. The DNA for the CDR3 is TGTGCCAGCAGCTTAGTATCCTACAATGAGCAGTTCTTC.

This clone appeared a few times. The genes are TRBV5-1 and TRBJ1-1; 9 positions match TRBD1. V lost 1 base and J lost 11; bases outside the gene matches: 3. Germline CDR1 SGHRS, CDR2 YFSETQ. The CDR3 covers 12 residues. CDR3 DNA sequence: TGCGCCAGCAGCTTGAACGGACAGGGGGCTTTCTTT. Its translation: CASSLNGQGAFF. Using reference TRBV5-1 and TRBJ1-1 for the parts outside the CDR3, the full variable domain is KAGVTQTPRYLIKTRGQQVTLSCSPISGHRSVSWYQQTPGQGLQFLFEYFSETQRNKGNFPGRFSGRQFSNSRSEMNVSTLELGDSALYLCASSLNGQGAFFGQGTRLTVV.

This clone was seen a few times. The V gene is TRBV5-4, the J gene TRBJ1-2; 9 nucleotides agree with TRBD1. The CDR3 contains 15 residues. Germline CDR1 is SGHNT and CDR2 is YYREEE (reference sequence). Trimming cost V 3 bases and J 3 bases; bases outside gene matches: 6. CDR3 sequence: CASSSQGAEYYGYTF. The CDR3 bases are TGTGCCAGCAGCTCACAGGGGGCGGAGTACTATGGCTACACCTTC.

This sequence joins TRBV6-6 and TRBJ2-7; perhaps TRBD2 as D (6 bases). V lost 4 bases and J lost 6, with 16 bases in between. Per germline, CDR1 MNHNY and CDR2 SVGAGI (reference sequence). This CDR3 is 14 amino acids long. CDR3: CASSWDSLGGEQYV. The CDR3 bases are TGTGCCAGCAGTTGGGACTCCCTGGGAGGCGAGCAGTACGTC.

This clone was detected only once. J is TRBJ2-3 and V is TRBV3-1 (or the pseudogene TRBV3-2), with 9 nucleotides matching TRBD2. Germline-derived CDR1 and CDR2 are LGHDT and YNNKEL (reference sequence). The CDR3 extends over 17 amino acids. The J segment lost 4 bases and the V segment lost 0 bases, leaving 8 bases of the junction unmatched. This CDR3 is CASSQDGGGARSDTQYF. For the CDR3, the DNA is TGTGCCAGCAGCCAAGATGGCGGGGGGGCCAGGTCAGATACGCAGTATTTT.